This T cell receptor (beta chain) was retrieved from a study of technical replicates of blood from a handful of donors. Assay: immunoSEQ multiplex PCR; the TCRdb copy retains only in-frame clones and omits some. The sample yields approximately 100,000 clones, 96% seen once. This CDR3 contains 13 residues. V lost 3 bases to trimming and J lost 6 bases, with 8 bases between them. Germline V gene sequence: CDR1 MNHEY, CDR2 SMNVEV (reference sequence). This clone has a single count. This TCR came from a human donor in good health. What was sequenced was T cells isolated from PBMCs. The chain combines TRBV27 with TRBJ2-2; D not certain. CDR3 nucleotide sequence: TGTGCCAGCAGTTTTTCAGGTCCCGGGGAGCTGTTTTTT. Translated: CASSFSGPGELFF.